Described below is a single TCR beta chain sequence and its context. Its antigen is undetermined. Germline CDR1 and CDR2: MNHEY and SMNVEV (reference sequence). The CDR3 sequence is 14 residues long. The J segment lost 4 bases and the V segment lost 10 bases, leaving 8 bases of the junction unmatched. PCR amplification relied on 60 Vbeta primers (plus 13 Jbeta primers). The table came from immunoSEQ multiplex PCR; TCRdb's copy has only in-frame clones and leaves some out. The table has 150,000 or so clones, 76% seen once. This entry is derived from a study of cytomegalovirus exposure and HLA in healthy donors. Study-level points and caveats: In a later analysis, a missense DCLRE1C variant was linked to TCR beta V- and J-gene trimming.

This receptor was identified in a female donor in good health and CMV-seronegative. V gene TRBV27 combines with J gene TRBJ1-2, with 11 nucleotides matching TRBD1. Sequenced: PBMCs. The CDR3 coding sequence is TGTGCCAACCCCAGGGACAGGGGGTTCTATGGCTACACCTTC. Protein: CANPRDRGFYGYTF.